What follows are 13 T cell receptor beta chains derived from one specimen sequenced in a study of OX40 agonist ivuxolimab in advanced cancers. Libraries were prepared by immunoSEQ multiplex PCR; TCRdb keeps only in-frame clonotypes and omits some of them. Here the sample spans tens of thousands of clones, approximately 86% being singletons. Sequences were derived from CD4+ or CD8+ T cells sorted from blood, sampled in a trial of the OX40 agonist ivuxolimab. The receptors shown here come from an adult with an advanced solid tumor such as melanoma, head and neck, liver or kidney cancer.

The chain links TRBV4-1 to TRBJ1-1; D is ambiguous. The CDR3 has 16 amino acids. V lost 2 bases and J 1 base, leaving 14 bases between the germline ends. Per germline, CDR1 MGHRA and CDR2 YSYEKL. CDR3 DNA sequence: TGCGCCAGCAGCCAACCCATTGACTCGGGGAACACTGAAGCTTTCTTT. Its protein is CASSQPIDSGNTEAFF.

This chain's CDR3 is CASSSLDRGQEKLFF. CDR3 DNA sequence: TGTGCCAGCAGCTCGCTTGACAGGGGGCAAGAAAAACTGTTTTTT. The V gene is TRBV5-5, the J gene TRBJ1-4; 10 nucleotides line up with TRBD1. The germline V gene has CDR1 SGHKS and CDR2 YYEKEE (reference sequence). The J segment lost 8 bases and the V segment lost 3 bases, leaving 7 bases of the junction unmatched. The CDR3 length is 15 residues.

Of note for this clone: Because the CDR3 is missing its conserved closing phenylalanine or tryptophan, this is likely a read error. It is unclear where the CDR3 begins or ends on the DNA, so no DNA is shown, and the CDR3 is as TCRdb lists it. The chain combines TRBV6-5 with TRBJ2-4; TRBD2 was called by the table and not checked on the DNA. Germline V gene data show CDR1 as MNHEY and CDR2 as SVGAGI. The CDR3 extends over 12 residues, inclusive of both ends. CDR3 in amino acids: CASRPSGRTCYH.

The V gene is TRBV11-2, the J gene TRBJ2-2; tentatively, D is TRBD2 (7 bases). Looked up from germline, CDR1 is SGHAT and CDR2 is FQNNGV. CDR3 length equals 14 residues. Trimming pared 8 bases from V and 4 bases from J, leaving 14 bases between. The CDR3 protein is CASLIGGGTGELFF. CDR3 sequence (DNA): TGTGCCAGCCTTATAGGGGGGGGCACCGGGGAGCTGTTTTTT. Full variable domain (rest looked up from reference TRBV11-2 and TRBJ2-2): EAGVAQSPRYKIIEKRQSVAFWCNPISGHATLYWYQQILGQGPKLLIQFQNNGVVDDSQLPKDRFSAERLKGVDSTLKIQPAKLEDSAVYLCASLIGGGTGELFFGEGSRLTVL.

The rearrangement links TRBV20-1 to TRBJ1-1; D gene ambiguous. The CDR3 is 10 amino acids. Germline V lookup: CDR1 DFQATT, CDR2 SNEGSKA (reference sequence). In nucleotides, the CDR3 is TGCAGGGTAAAGAACACTGAAGCTTTCTTT. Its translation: CRVKNTEAFF.

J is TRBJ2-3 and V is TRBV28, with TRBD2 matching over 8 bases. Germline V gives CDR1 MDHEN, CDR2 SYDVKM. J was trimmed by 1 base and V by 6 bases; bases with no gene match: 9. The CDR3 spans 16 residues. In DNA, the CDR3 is TGTGCCAGCAGCAAAGGGGGGACTAGGCGCACAGATACGCAGTATTTT. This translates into CASSKGGTRRTDTQYF.

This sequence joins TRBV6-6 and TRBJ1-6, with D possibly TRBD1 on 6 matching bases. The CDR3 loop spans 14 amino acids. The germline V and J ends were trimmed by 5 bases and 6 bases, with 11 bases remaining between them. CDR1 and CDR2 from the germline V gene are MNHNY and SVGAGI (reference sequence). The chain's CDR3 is CASSGDMFNSPLHF. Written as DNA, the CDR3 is TGTGCCAGCAGTGGGGACATGTTTAATTCACCCCTCCACTTT.

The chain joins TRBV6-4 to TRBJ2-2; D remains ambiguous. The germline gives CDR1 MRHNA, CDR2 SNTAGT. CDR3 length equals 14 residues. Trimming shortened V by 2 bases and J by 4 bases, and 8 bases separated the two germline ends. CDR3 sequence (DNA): TGTGCCAGCAGTGACCAAGGAGCCACCGGGGAGCTGTTTTTT. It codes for CASSDQGATGELFF.

CDR3 DNA sequence: TGTGCCAGCAGCCGCGGACAGGGCACAGATACGCAGTATTTT. This encodes CASSRGQGTDTQYF. The V and J genes are TRBV7-2 and TRBJ2-3; 7 bases are a match to TRBD1. Germline-derived CDR1 and CDR2 are SGHTA and FQGNSA. After removal of 5 bases from V and 1 base from J, the junction contained 3 bases not matched to a gene. This CDR3 contains 14 residues.

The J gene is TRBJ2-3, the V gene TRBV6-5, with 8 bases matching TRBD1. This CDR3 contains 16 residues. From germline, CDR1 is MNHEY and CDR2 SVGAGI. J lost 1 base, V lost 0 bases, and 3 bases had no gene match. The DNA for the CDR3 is TGTGCCAGCAGTTACTCCCAGGGGGCGGGCACAGATACGCAGTATTTT. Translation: CASSYSQGAGTDTQYF.

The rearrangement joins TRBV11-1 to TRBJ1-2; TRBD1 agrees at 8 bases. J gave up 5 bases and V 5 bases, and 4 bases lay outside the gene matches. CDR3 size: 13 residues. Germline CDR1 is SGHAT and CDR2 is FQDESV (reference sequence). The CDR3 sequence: CASSQDREYGYTF. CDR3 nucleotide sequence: TGTGCCAGCAGCCAGGACAGGGAATATGGCTACACCTTC.

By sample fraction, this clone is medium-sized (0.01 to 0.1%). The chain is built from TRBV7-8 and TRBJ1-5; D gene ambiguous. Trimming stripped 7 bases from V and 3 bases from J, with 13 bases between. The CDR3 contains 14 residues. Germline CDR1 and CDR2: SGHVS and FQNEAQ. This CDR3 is CASNNGVFNQPQHF. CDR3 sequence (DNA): TGTGCCAGCAATAACGGGGTATTCAATCAGCCCCAGCATTTT.

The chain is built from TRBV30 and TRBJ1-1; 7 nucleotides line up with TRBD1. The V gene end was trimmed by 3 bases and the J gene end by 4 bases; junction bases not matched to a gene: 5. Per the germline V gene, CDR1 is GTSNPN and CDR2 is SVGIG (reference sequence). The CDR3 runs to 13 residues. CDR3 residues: CAWSRQGGTEAFF. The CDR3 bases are TGTGCCTGGAGCAGACAGGGTGGCACTGAAGCTTTCTTT. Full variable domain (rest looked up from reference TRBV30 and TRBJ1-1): SQTIHQWPATLVQPVGSPLSLECTVEGTSNPNLYWYRQAAGRGLQLLFYSVGIGQISSEVPQNLSASRPQDRQFILSSKKLLLSDSGFYLCAWSRQGGTEAFFGQGTRLTVV.